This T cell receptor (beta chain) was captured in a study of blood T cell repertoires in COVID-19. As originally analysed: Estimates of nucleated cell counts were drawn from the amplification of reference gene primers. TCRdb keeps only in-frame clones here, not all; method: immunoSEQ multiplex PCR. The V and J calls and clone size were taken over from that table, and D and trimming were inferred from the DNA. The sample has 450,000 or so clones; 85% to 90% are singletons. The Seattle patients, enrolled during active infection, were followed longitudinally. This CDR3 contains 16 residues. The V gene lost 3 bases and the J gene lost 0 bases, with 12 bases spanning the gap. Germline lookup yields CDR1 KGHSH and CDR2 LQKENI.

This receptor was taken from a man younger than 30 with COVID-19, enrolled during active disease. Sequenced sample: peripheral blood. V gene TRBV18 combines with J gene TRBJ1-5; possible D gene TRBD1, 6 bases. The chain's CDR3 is CASSPGGADSNQPQHF. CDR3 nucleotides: TGTGCCAGCTCACCTGGGGGGGCCGATAGCAATCAGCCCCAGCATTTT.